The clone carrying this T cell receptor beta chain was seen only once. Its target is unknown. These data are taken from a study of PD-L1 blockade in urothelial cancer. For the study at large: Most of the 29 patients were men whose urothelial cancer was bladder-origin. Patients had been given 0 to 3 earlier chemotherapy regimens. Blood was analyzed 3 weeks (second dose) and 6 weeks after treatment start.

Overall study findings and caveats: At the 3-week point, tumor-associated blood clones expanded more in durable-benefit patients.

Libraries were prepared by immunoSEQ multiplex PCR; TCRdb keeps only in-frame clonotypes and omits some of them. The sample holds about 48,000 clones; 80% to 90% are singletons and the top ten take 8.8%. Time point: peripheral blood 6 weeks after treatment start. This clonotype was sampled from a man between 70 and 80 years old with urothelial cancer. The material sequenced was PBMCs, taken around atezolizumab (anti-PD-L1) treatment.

CDR3 sequence: CASSLGDRVDEQYF. The CDR3 DNA reads TGTGCCAGCAGCTTAGGTGACAGGGTAGACGAGCAGTACTTC. The chain employs TRBV11-3 and TRBJ2-7; 7 bases are a match to TRBD1. Germline CDR1 is SGHNT and CDR2 is YENEEA. V was clipped by 1 base and J by 5 bases; unmatched bases: 5. This CDR3 is 14 amino acids long.